A selection of T cell receptor beta chains follows, all from one sample in a study of cytomegalovirus exposure and HLA in healthy donors. Produced via immunoSEQ multiplex PCR; TCRdb's table is partial and in-frame only. The table includes 130,000 or so clones, 75% detected once. Specimen: PBMCs. Every receptor here comes from a man in his forties in good health and CMV-seronegative. Each CDR3 is given with its conserved first and last residue. D genes are given only for firm matches. Clone size is not always given. Where it is, it says once, few, many or a class for expanded clones.

J gene,V gene,clone size,D gene,CDR3 protein,CDR3 DNA
TRBJ2-7,TRBV4-1,NA,NA,CASASRTGYEQYF,TGCGCCAGCGCCTCCCGTACCGGCTACGAGCAGTACTTC
TRBJ2-7,TRBV5-4,NA,NA,CASSLEAGDYEQYF,TGTGCCAGCAGCTTGGAGGCAGGGGACTACGAGCAGTACTTC
TRBJ1-6,TRBV5-1,NA,TRBD1,CASSPEGQGDNSPLHF,TGCGCCAGCAGCCCTGAAGGACAGGGGGATAATTCACCCCTCCACTTT
TRBJ1-1,TRBV4-1,NA,NA,CASSQGASEAFF,TGCGCCAGCAGCCAGGGGGCCTCTGAAGCTTTCTTT
TRBJ1-4,TRBV5-6,NA,NA,CASSLGQLATNEKLFF,TGTGCCAGCAGCTTGGGACAGCTTGCAACTAATGAAAAACTGTTTTTT
TRBJ1-2,TRBV2,NA,NA,CASSLRGSYGYTF,TGTGCCAGCAGTTTGAGAGGGTCCTATGGCTACACCTTC
TRBJ1-4,TRBV10-3,NA,NA,CAISSQDGGSNEKLFF,TGTGCCATCAGTTCCCAGGACGGGGGGTCTAATGAAAAACTGTTTTTT
TRBJ2-5,TRBV10-3,NA,TRBD2,CAISGISGGRYQETQYF,TGTGCCATCAGTGGGATTAGCGGGGGGCGGTACCAAGAGACCCAGTACTTC
TRBJ1-5,TRBV7-2,NA,TRBD1,CASSSGDRGNQPQHF,TGTGCCAGCAGCTCAGGCGACAGGGGCAATCAGCCCCAGCATTTT
TRBJ2-7,TRBV19,NA,TRBD1,CASAEGDRGLAYEQYF,TGTGCCAGTGCCGAGGGGGACAGGGGGCTGGCTTACGAGCAGTACTTC
TRBJ2-1,TRBV19,NA,NA,CASSTRQTPNNEQFF,TGTGCCAGTAGTACCCGACAGACGCCTAACAATGAGCAGTTCTTC
TRBJ1-1,TRBV6-1,NA,NA,CASSEGPGATEAFF,TGTGCCAGCAGTGAGGGACCGGGAGCCACTGAAGCTTTCTTT
TRBJ1-1,TRBV7-3,NA,NA,CASSLTSLPTEAFF,TGTGCCAGCAGCTTAACGTCACTCCCGACTGAAGCTTTCTTT
TRBJ2-3,TRBV5-1,NA,NA,CASSPPVVSTDTQYF,TGCGCCAGCAGCCCCCCCGTTGTGAGCACAGATACGCAGTATTTT
TRBJ1-1,TRBV6-6,few,TRBD1,CASTEQIDRVNTEAFF,TGTGCCAGCACCGAACAAATTGACAGGGTGAACACTGAAGCTTTCTTT
TRBJ1-1,TRBV18,NA,NA,CASSPQAIRGNTEAFF,TGTGCCAGCTCACCACAAGCGATTAGGGGGAACACTGAAGCTTTCTTT
TRBJ2-2,TRBV7-9,NA,NA,CASSGGITGELFF,TGTGCCAGCAGCGGGGGGATCACCGGGGAGCTGTTTTTT
TRBJ2-3,TRBV19,NA,NA,CASTQRGGTDTQYF,TGTGCCAGTACCCAACGGGGTGGGACAGATACGCAGTATTTT
TRBJ2-7,TRBV28,NA,NA,CASSLLISYEQYF,TGTGCCAGCAGCCTATTGATCTCCTACGAGCAGTACTTC
TRBJ1-1,TRBV9,NA,NA,CASSVDGMSTEAFF,TGTGCCAGCAGCGTAGATGGTATGAGCACTGAAGCTTTCTTT
TRBJ2-7,TRBV9,NA,TRBD1,CASSSAGTATYEQYF,TGTGCCAGCAGCTCGGCCGGGACAGCAACCTACGAGCAGTACTTC
TRBJ1-2,TRBV4-2,NA,TRBD1,CASRSRQERQGGNYGYTF,TGTGCCAGCAGAAGCCGACAGGAGAGACAGGGGGGGAACTATGGCTACACCTTC
TRBJ1-5,TRBV7-8,NA,NA,CASSMIQGPYNQPQHF,TGTGCCAGCAGCATGATCCAGGGGCCATACAATCAGCCCCAGCATTTT
TRBJ2-3,TRBV5-6,NA,TRBD2,CASSKGTSGAPGTQYF,TGTGCCAGCAGCAAGGGGACTAGCGGGGCTCCGGGTACGCAGTATTTT
TRBJ2-5,TRBV5-1,NA,TRBD1,CASSLAGGGETQYF,TGCGCCAGCAGCTTGGCAGGGGGCGGGGAGACCCAGTACTTC
TRBJ1-5,TRBV5-5,NA,TRBD1,CASSLVGQADRGDQPQHF,TGTGCCAGCAGCTTGGTCGGGCAAGCGGACAGGGGAGATCAGCCCCAGCATTTT
TRBJ1-1,TRBV6-5,NA,NA,CASGGATEAFF,TGTGCCAGCGGAGGGGCCACTGAAGCTTTCTTT
TRBJ2-5,TRBV10-2,NA,TRBD2,CASRRGLADQETQYF,TGCGCCAGCAGGAGGGGACTAGCGGATCAAGAGACCCAGTACTTC
TRBJ1-1,TRBV5-5,NA,TRBD1,CASSFATGFTEAFF,TGTGCCAGCAGCTTTGCGACAGGGTTCACTGAAGCTTTCTTT
TRBJ1-1,TRBV6-1,few,NA,CASSEGGPGRTEAFF,TGTGCCAGCAGTGAAGGGGGCCCCGGGAGAACTGAAGCTTTCTTT
TRBJ1-2,TRBV9,NA,NA,CASSGQVYGYTF,TGTGCCAGCAGCGGACAGGTCTATGGCTACACCTTC
TRBJ2-7,TRBV23-1,NA,TRBD1,CASSQGQDYYEQYF,TGCGCCAGCAGTCAAGGACAGGATTACTACGAGCAGTACTTC
TRBJ1-4,TRBV11-2,NA,TRBD1,CASSVGQGAEKLFF,TGTGCCAGCAGCGTCGGACAGGGGGCAGAAAAACTGTTTTTT
TRBJ1-4,TRBV6-5,NA,NA,CASSYTRGGEKLFF,TGTGCCAGCAGTTACACCAGGGGTGGTGAAAAACTGTTTTTT
TRBJ1-1,TRBV14,NA,TRBD1,CASSHLRGRRVNTEAFF,TGTGCCAGCAGCCACCTCAGGGGGCGCCGGGTGAACACTGAAGCTTTCTTT
TRBJ1-6,TRBV27,NA,NA,CASSLSPWMADNSPLHF,TGTGCCAGCAGTTTATCGCCCTGGATGGCGGATAATTCACCCCTCCACTTT
TRBJ1-3,TRBV7-6,NA,NA,CASSTREDTIYF,TGTGCCAGCAGCACCAGGGAGGACACCATATATTTT
TRBJ1-4,TRBV6-1,NA,TRBD1,CASSERTGAGGEKLFF,TGTGCCAGCAGTGAAAGGACAGGCGCGGGAGGAGAAAAACTGTTTTTT
TRBJ1-4,TRBV11-2,NA,NA,CASSLWRGGNEKLFF,TGTGCCAGCAGCTTGTGGCGGGGGGGAAATGAAAAACTGTTTTTT
TRBJ1-2,TRBV5-4,NA,TRBD1,CASSPQGGTNYGYTF,TGTGCCAGCAGCCCGCAGGGGGGAACTAACTATGGCTACACCTTC
TRBJ2-5,TRBV7-9,NA,NA,CASRAGGRGETQYF,TGTGCCAGCAGGGCAGGGGGGCGGGGAGAGACCCAGTACTTC
TRBJ2-7,TRBV7-9,NA,TRBD1,CASSSDRVYEQYF,TGTGCCAGCAGCTCCGACAGGGTCTACGAGCAGTACTTC
TRBJ1-4,TRBV4-3,many,TRBD1,CASSQDYRGMHEKLFF,TGCGCCAGCAGCCAAGATTACAGGGGGATGCATGAAAAACTGTTTTTT
TRBJ2-2,TRBV4-3,NA,NA,CASSQESRGRELFF,TGCGCCAGCAGCCAAGAGAGCAGGGGAAGGGAGCTGTTTTTT
TRBJ2-5,TRBV18,NA,NA,CASSPDNGETQYF,TGTGCCAGCTCACCGGACAATGGGGAGACCCAGTACTTC
TRBJ1-2,TRBV10-3,NA,TRBD1,CAIRGQGKANYGYTF,TGTGCCATCAGGGGACAGGGCAAAGCTAACTATGGCTACACCTTC